This T cell receptor beta chain comes out of a study of T cell responses to AZD1222 COVID-19 vaccine. CDR1 and CDR2 from the germline V gene are SGHRS and YFSETQ. This CDR3 has 16 residues. V gave up 0 bases and J gave up 2 bases, with 12 bases separating them. General study findings and limits: Dominant CD4 TCR responses targeted spike regions 160-218 and 743-854. The peak T cell response came first, and repertoires were sampled only after it. Among spike-specific TCRs, nearly half reportedly target unmutated variant regions. Donors, mostly white British, included more females; clonal diversity was possibly underestimated.

Sequencing was performed with immunoSEQ multiplex PCR; in TCRdb, only in-frame clones are kept and a portion is missing. This sample has about 130,000 clones, with 80% to 90% found just once. Worth noting for this clone: The antigen remains undetermined.

This clonotype was obtained from an adult in good health. The sample in question was peripheral blood, obtained on day 0 of AZD1222 vaccination. V and J are TRBV5-1 and TRBJ1-3, with a weak D call TRBD1 (5 bases). CDR3 coding DNA: TGCGCCAGCAGCTTGGAATATGCAGGGACTGGAAACACCATATATTTT. This codes for CASSLEYAGTGNTIYF.